This TCR beta chain was observed in a study of control samples from healthy donors and cancer patients (dated by TCRdb to the early 2020s). The library was produced with the immunoSEQ multiplex PCR assay. TCRdb's version of the immuneACCESS table is confined to in-frame rearrangements and falls short of the full clone set. An unresolved V gene accounts for under half of the shortfall where checked; the remainder is of unknown origin. This sample comprises around 160,000 clones, approximately 93% of them detected only once. Of the sample, roughly 5.7% is held by the ten largest clones. From the cysteine up to the phenylalanine, the CDR3 has a length of 12 residues. CDR3 DNA only is kept here, 36 bases in frame from base 1. The germline V gene (reference sequence) sets CDR1 to GTSNPN and CDR2 to SVGIG. At the junction V is shortened by 8 bases and J by 5 bases, with 15 bases in between. Of note for this clone: The antigen this receptor binds is unknown. Base qualities are not recorded, but no much larger clone differs from it by a single base.

The V and J segments used are TRBV30 and TRBJ1-1, with no reliable assignment of the D segment. Sequenced material: blood. This clonotype originated in a man between 18 and 29 years old in good health. The DNA sequence follows: TGTGCCGGAACCTACGCTGGGACTGAAGCTTTCTTT. It encodes CAGTYAGTEAFF.